This record concerns one T cell receptor (beta chain) sequence. The antigen remains undetermined. This entry comes from a study of CD4 T cells in relation to SARS-CoV-2 and coronaviruses. The protocol was immunoSEQ multiplex PCR, while the TCRdb copy is restricted to in-frame clones and leaves out a portion. The sample has about 26,000 clones, roughly four fifths seen once; the top ten hold around a sixth. Germline V gene sequence: CDR1 LGHNA, CDR2 YSLEER. The CDR3 length is 16 residues. Between the trimmed V and J ends, which lost 2 bases and 8 bases, there was a span of 18 bases. The unexposed donors gave CD4+ T cells in about 2011-2019, prior to COVID-19. After ten to eleven days of culture, CD4+ T cells were isolated. Fresh IL-2 medium replaced half the medium on days 3 and 7.

This TCR was sampled from a human donor in good health. V gene TRBV4-3 combines with J gene TRBJ1-4; D unclear. Sequenced: CD4+ T cells from PBMCs, cultured in vitro. The CDR3: CASSQMGEVMGEKLFF. The DNA of the CDR3 is TGCGCCAGCAGCCAAATGGGCGAGGTTATGGGGGAAAAACTGTTTTTT.